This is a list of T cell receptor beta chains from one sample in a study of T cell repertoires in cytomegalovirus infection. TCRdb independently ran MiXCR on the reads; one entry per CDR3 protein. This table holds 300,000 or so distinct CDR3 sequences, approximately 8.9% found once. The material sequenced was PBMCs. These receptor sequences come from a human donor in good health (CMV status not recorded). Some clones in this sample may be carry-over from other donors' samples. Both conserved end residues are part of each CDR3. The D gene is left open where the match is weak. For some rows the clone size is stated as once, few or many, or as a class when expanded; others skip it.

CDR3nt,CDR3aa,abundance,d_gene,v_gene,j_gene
TGCAGTGCTGACTGGGGGGGGAACACTGAAGCTTTCTTT,CSADWGGNTEAFF,few,NA,TRBV20-1,TRBJ1-1
TGCAGTGCCGAGCGAGGTGGCGAAAAACTGTTTTTT,CSAERGGEKLFF,many,NA,TRBV20-1,TRBJ1-4
TGCGCCAGCAGCCCTGGGACCTTCGAAGTATCACCCCTCCACTTT,CASSPGTFEVSPLHF,NA,NA,TRBV5-1,TRBJ1-6
TGTGCCAGCTCACCCCGACAGTCCCCCGGGGAGCTGTTTTTT,CASSPRQSPGELFF,NA,NA,TRBV18,TRBJ2-2
TGTGCCAGCAGCTCTTACGGGGTAAACACTGAAGCTTTCTTT,CASSSYGVNTEAFF,many,NA,TRBV11-3,TRBJ1-1
TGTGCCAGCAGCTTAGACAGTGACCTCTCCTACGAGCAGTACTTC,CASSLDSDLSYEQYF,few,NA,TRBV25-1,TRBJ2-7
TGTGCCAGCCGAAAGGCAGGGGGCGTACTTAATGAGCAGTTCTTC,CASRKAGGVLNEQFF,NA,TRBD1,TRBV7-2,TRBJ2-1
TGTGCCAGTAGTATGGCGGAAGGGGATGATGAAAAACTGTTTTTT,CASSMAEGDDEKLFF,many,NA,TRBV19,TRBJ1-4
TGTGCCCTTATGGAGGGGGACTATGGCTACACCTTC,CALMEGDYGYTF,many,NA,TRBV12-3/TRBV12-4,TRBJ1-2
TGTGCCAGCGGGCGACCGGGACAGGGGCTATACGAGCAGTACTTC,CASGRPGQGLYEQYF,many,TRBD1,TRBV27,TRBJ2-7
TGCAGTGCTGCACTCTGGGGGGAAGGTTTGACTAATGAAAAACTGTTTTTT,CSAALWGEGLTNEKLFF,many,NA,TRBV20-1,TRBJ1-4
TGCAGTGCTACCGGGACGGCTTCCTACGAGCAGTACTTC,CSATGTASYEQYF,many,NA,TRBV20-1,TRBJ2-7
TGTGCCAGCAGCTCACAGGGGGCGCGGGGCACAGATACGCAGTATTTT,CASSSQGARGTDTQYF,many,TRBD1,TRBV7-2,TRBJ2-3
TGTGCCAGCAGGCCCGCTGGGACAGGCGTTCTCTATGGCTACACCTTC,CASRPAGTGVLYGYTF,many,TRBD1,TRBV28,TRBJ1-2
TGTGCCAGCAGCCCCGGGGCCCAGGGGCACGGTGGCTACACCTTC,CASSPGAQGHGGYTF,many,NA,TRBV6-6,TRBJ1-2
TGTGCCAGCAGGGCGACCGGGACAGGGAATGCTTATGAGCAGTTCTTC,CASRATGTGNAYEQFF,few,TRBD1,TRBV2,TRBJ2-1
TGTGCCAGCAGCTTTATTCGCGGCCAAGCCTACAATGAGCAGTTCTTC,CASSFIRGQAYNEQFF,NA,NA,TRBV5-5,TRBJ2-1
TGTGCCAGAACCGGGACTCCGAACACCGGGGAGCTGTTTTTT,CARTGTPNTGELFF,few,NA,TRBV7-9,TRBJ2-2
TGTGCCAGCAGCTTGTGGGCAGGGACGATCAAGCCCCAGCATTTT,CASSLWAGTIKPQHF,many,NA,TRBV5-6,TRBJ1-5
TGTGCCAGCAGTTTACGGGGGGGCTTTGGCAATGAGCAGTTCTTC,CASSLRGGFGNEQFF,many,TRBD2,TRBV12-3/TRBV12-4,TRBJ2-1